The 30 T cell receptor beta chains listed next were all sequenced from one sample in a study of regulatory T cells in long-lasting Graves disease. As for time point: newly diagnosed GD, antithyroid drugs for less than 3 months. RNA isolated from PBMCs was used to make the TCR library. The TCR beta library used iRepertoire HTBI primers with Arm-PCR amplification of CDR3. TCRdb passed the multiplex PCR reads through MiXCR, listing each CDR3 protein once. The sample has hundreds of thousands of distinct CDR3 sequences, approximately 13% seen once; the top ten hold more than 8.5%. The same sample was also studied in work on T cells in Graves' hyperthyroidism and ophthalmopathy.

Sequences were derived from peripheral blood mononuclear cells (PBMCs), sampled at new diagnosis, from a patient treated with antithyroid drugs. The origin of the receptors is a man under 40 with Graves disease.

The CDR3 sequence is CASIGSGWGTEAFF. CDR3 sequence (DNA): TGTGCCAGCATTGGGTCTGGTTGGGGGACTGAAGCTTTCTTT. This chain uses TRBV12-3 or TRBV12-4 with TRBJ1-1; D may be TRBD1 (5 bases). Trimming removed 7 bases from V and 5 bases from J, with 17 bases in between. The CDR3 has 14 residues.

The table lists this clonotype with many counts. The rearrangement uses TRBV20-1 and TRBJ2-3; 9 bases align to TRBD2. V lost 6 bases and J lost 4; bases outside the gene matches: 14. The CDR3 loop spans 16 amino acids. Germline-derived CDR1 and CDR2 are DFQATT and SNEGSKA (reference sequence). CDR3 amino acids: CSARPASSGSSDTQYF. In nucleotides, the CDR3 is TGCAGTGCCCGCCCAGCGAGTAGCGGGAGCTCAGATACGCAGTATTTT.

The table lists this clonotype with many counts. The genes are TRBV20-1 and TRBJ2-7, with 7 positions matching TRBD1. Germline lookup yields CDR1 DFQATT and CDR2 SNEGSKA (reference sequence). CDR3 length: 16 amino acids. With 0 bases clipped from V and 0 bases from J, the junction kept 8 bases outside the gene matches. This CDR3 reads CSARDSGQVPSYEQYF. The CDR3 DNA is TGCAGTGCTAGAGATTCCGGACAGGTCCCCTCCTACGAGCAGTACTTC.

This clonotype showed up just a few times. This could be a read error, since a much larger clone is one nucleotide away. The genes are TRBV7-9 and TRBJ2-7; 7 nucleotides align to TRBD1. The CDR3 length is 16 residues. CDR1 is SEHNR and CDR2 is FQNEAQ in the germline V gene (reference sequence). CDR3 in DNA: TGTGCCGGCAGCCACCCTCGGGACAGCAGCTCCTACGAGCAGTACTTC. It encodes CAGSHPRDSSSYEQYF.

This clonotype was observed many times. The rearrangement links TRBV18 to TRBJ1-2; D not resolved. V was pared by 0 bases and J by 4 bases, with 6 bases between. Germline V CDR1 and CDR2: KGHSH, LQKENI. The CDR3 contains 13 residues. The CDR3 loop is CASSPPTAYGYTF. The CDR3 region has the DNA TGTGCCAGCTCACCACCGACGGCCTATGGCTACACCTTC.

The CDR3 here is CASSPGQLADTQYF. The CDR3 DNA reads TGTGCCAGCAGCCCGGGACAGTTGGCAGATACGCAGTATTTT. This rearrangement joins TRBV7-6 to TRBJ2-3; TRBD1 matches at 7 bases. Germline CDR1 reads SGHVS; CDR2 reads FNYEAQ. Trimming at V came to 5 bases and at J to 4 bases, leaving 6 bases not matched to a gene. This CDR3 comprises 14 residues.

This clonotype was detected many times. This rearrangement joins TRBV10-3 to TRBJ2-7, with 13 positions matching TRBD2. With V trimmed by 2 bases and J by 3 bases, 4 bases remained unmatched. The CDR3 sequence is 16 residues long. The germline CDR1 and CDR2 sequences are ENHRY and SYGVKD. In nucleotides, the CDR3 is TGTGCCATCAGTGAGCCGACTAGCGGGAGGATCTACGAGCAGTACTTC. Amino acid sequence: CAISEPTSGRIYEQYF.

This chain links TRBV20-1 with TRBJ2-6; no reliable D call. The CDR3 runs to 12 residues. CDR1 and CDR2 from the germline V gene are DFQATT and SNEGSKA (reference sequence). CDR3 residues: CFTHPGANVLTF. In DNA, the CDR3 is TGCTTCACCCATCCGGGGGCCAACGTCCTGACTTTC.

This clonotype showed up many times. The chain recombines TRBV11-2 with TRBJ1-1; 7 nucleotides line up with TRBD1. Germline CDR1 reads SGHAT; CDR2 reads FQNNGV. This CDR3 spans 13 amino acids. Trimming took 5 bases from V and 4 from J; bases not matched to a gene: 4. For the CDR3, the DNA is TGTGCCAGCAGCGACAGGGAGAGCACTGAAGCTTTCTTT. It encodes CASSDRESTEAFF. The variable domain in full, with the rest retrieved from reference TRBV11-2 and TRBJ1-1, is EAGVAQSPRYKIIEKRQSVAFWCNPISGHATLYWYQQILGQGPKLLIQFQNNGVVDDSQLPKDRFSAERLKGVDSTLKIQPAKLEDSAVYLCASSDRESTEAFFGQGTRLTVV.

This clonotype was seen ten or more times. The rearrangement uses TRBV5-1 and TRBJ1-5, with TRBD1 identical over 7 bases. CDR3 length equals 15 residues. V was pared by 1 base and J by 3 bases, with 4 bases of the junction left unmatched. Germline V gives CDR1 SGHRS, CDR2 YFSETQ. CDR3 DNA: TGCGCCAGCAGCTTGACGGGACAGTCCAATCAGCCCCAGCATTTT. It specifies CASSLTGQSNQPQHF.

This clonotype came up many times. The V call is TRBV11-2, the J call TRBJ2-4; 9 bases match TRBD1. CDR1 is SGHAT and CDR2 is FQNNGV in the germline V gene. The CDR3 contains 17 residues. Germline trimming cut 1 base from V and 1 base from J; bases unmatched to any gene: 5. The CDR3 nucleotides are TGTGCCAGCAGCTTAGTGTCCGGACAGGGGGCCAAAAACATTCAGTACTTC. Translated, it gives CASSLVSGQGAKNIQYF.

There are many counts of this clonotype. The chain joins TRBV7-8 to TRBJ2-2; possible D gene TRBD2, 5 bases. The CDR3 length is 15 residues. With 0 bases removed from V and 6 bases from J, the gap between germline ends came to 11 bases. Germline V gives CDR1 SGHVS, CDR2 FQNEAQ. The CDR3 sequence: CASSLASGLSGELFF. The CDR3 region has the DNA TGTGCCAGCAGCTTAGCGTCCGGACTCTCCGGGGAGCTGTTTTTT.

On this clonotype itself: This could be a read error, since a much larger clone is one nucleotide away. This chain uses TRBV7-9 with TRBJ2-2; D may correspond to TRBD1 or TRBD2 (5 bases each). Germline V CDR1 and CDR2: SEHNR, FQNEAQ (reference sequence). This CDR3 comprises 16 residues. Here the CDR3 DNA reads TGTGCCAGCAGCTTGCCGTACAGGTTCAACACCGGGGAGCCGTTTTTT. Encoded protein: CASSLPYRFNTGEPFF.

In its sample, this clonotype was seen many times. In DNA form, the CDR3 reads TGCGCCAGCAGCTGGACTAGCGGGAGAGGAGTAGGAGAGCAGTACTTC. This encodes CASSWTSGRGVGEQYF. J is TRBJ2-7 and V is TRBV5-1; 13 bases line up with TRBD2. V lost 3 bases to trimming and J lost 7 bases; unmatched junction nucleotides: 10. The CDR3 sequence is 16 residues long. Germline CDR1 reads SGHRS; CDR2 reads YFSETQ.

The V call is TRBV30, the J call TRBJ1-3, with TRBD1 matching 8 bases. The CDR3 totals 13 residues. The germline CDR1 and CDR2 sequences are GTSNPN and SVGIG (reference sequence). Trimming cost V 5 bases and J 4 bases; bases outside gene matches: 4. The CDR3 here is CAWATGEGNTIYF. CDR3 DNA sequence: TGTGCCTGGGCGACAGGGGAAGGAAACACCATATATTTT.

This clonotype has just a few counts. The V and J genes are TRBV7-8 and TRBJ2-1; 7 nucleotides line up with TRBD2. Germline CDR1 is SGHVS and CDR2 is FQNEAQ. V gave up 0 bases and J gave up 5 bases; unmatched junction bases: 13. The CDR3 sequence is 18 residues long. The CDR3 loop is CASSLAPGGRAMNNEQFF. The CDR3 DNA reads TGTGCCAGCAGCTTAGCGCCGGGGGGTAGGGCTATGAACAATGAGCAGTTCTTC.

This clonotype was counted at least ten times. The V and J genes are TRBV29-1 and TRBJ1-5; 7 bases line up with TRBD1. The CDR3 sequence is 13 residues long. J lost 3 bases, V lost 4 bases, and 3 bases had no gene match. Germline loops: CDR1 SQVTM, CDR2 ANQGSEA. The CDR3 nucleotides read TGCAGCGTTGGAGGGACAGACAATCAGCCCCAGCATTTT. Amino acids: CSVGGTDNQPQHF.

This clonotype appeared many times. The chain couples TRBV7-9 to TRBJ2-5; no firm D call. Germline V gene data show CDR1 as SEHNR and CDR2 as FQNEAQ (reference sequence). Trimming shortened V by 2 bases and J by 2 bases, and 9 bases separated the two germline ends. This CDR3 spans 14 amino acids. The CDR3 coding sequence is TGTGCCAGCAGCTTATTGAACAATCAAGAGACCCAGTACTTC. Translation: CASSLLNNQETQYF.

This clonotype was counted a few times. V and J are TRBV9 and TRBJ2-1; TRBD2 might be the D (5 bases). The CDR3 runs 15 residues. V shed 3 bases and J shed 0 bases, with 10 bases lying between them. From germline, CDR1 is SGDLS and CDR2 YYNGEE. Written as DNA, the CDR3 is TGTGCCAGCAGCGAAGTGGGGAGCTCCTACAATGAGCAGTTCTTC. Its protein product is CASSEVGSSYNEQFF.

This clonotype was seen only a few times. This chain links TRBV13 with TRBJ2-1; D is possibly TRBD1 or TRBD2 (6 bases each). The germline gives CDR1 PRHDT, CDR2 FYEKMQ (reference sequence). The CDR3 runs to 13 residues. Trimming cost V 0 bases and J 11 bases, with 11 bases left between them. Written as DNA, the CDR3 is TGTGCCAGCAGCTTAGGGGGGGGCGAGAAGCAGTTCTTC. Its translation: CASSLGGGEKQFF.

The chain links TRBV6-2 or TRBV6-3 to TRBJ2-1; 7 nucleotides agree with TRBD1. Germline CDR1 and CDR2: MNHEY and SVGEGT. V shed 6 bases, J shed 15 bases, and the junction held 8 bases outside the gene matches. The CDR3 covers 11 residues. This CDR3 is CASRTGTVWFF. CDR3 DNA sequence: TGTGCCAGCAGGACCGGGACAGTTTGGTTCTTC.

Ten or more counts support this clonotype. The genes are TRBV6-2 or TRBV6-3 and TRBJ2-7, with no clear D. The germline V gene has CDR1 MNHEY and CDR2 SVGEGT. V was clipped by 2 bases and J by 3 bases, with 2 bases between them. The CDR3 loop spans 11 amino acids. This CDR3 is CASSYLYEQYF. For the CDR3, the DNA is TGTGCCAGCAGTTACCTCTACGAGCAGTACTTC.

This clonotype was seen at least ten times. This rearrangement joins TRBV27 to TRBJ2-5, with D perhaps matching TRBD1 (5 bases). Germline V gene sequence: CDR1 MNHEY, CDR2 SMNVEV (reference sequence). Deletions cut 1 base from V and 3 bases from J, with 9 bases between. The CDR3 has 14 amino acids. CDR3 sequence reads: CASSLYFREETQYF. The CDR3 DNA sequence: TGTGCCAGCAGTTTATATTTCAGGGAAGAGACCCAGTACTTC.

This clonotype turned up a few times. CDR3 amino acids: CASSLGWGAGGLYEQYF. CDR3 sequence (DNA): TGTGCCAGCAGCCTGGGGTGGGGAGCGGGAGGGCTCTACGAGCAGTACTTC. The rearrangement links TRBV7-2 to TRBJ2-7; 10 bases line up with TRBD2. Germline V gives CDR1 SGHTA, CDR2 FQGNSA. Trimming took 5 bases from V and 3 from J; bases not matched to a gene: 13. The CDR3 length is 17 residues.

This clonotype was seen many times. V gene TRBV5-1 combines with J gene TRBJ2-7; weak D call: TRBD1 (5 bases). The V gene's germline CDR1 is SGHRS and CDR2 YFSETQ. This CDR3 spans 15 amino acids. The V end was cut by 0 bases, the J end by 5 bases, with 15 bases between. CDR3 bases: TGCGCCAGCAGCTTGGGGGCCCTTGCAGGGCACGAGCAGTACTTC. This gives the protein CASSLGALAGHEQYF.

A word on this clonotype: A much bigger clone sits one base away, suggesting this may be a read error. The rearrangement links TRBV12-3 or TRBV12-4 to TRBJ1-2; D call uncertain. CDR3 length: 13 residues. The V end lost 10 bases, the J end lost 3 bases, and 15 bases lay between the germline ends. The CDR3 bases are TGTGCCAACAGCCGAGGCCCCGACTATGGCTACACCTTC. This sequence encodes CANSRGPDYGYTF.

This clonotype was seen repeatedly, ten times or more. The rearrangement joins TRBV11-2 to TRBJ1-1; TRBD1 matches 9 bases. Trimming took 5 bases from V and 10 from J; bases not matched to a gene: 8. The CDR3 is made up of 13 amino acids. The germline gives CDR1 SGHAT, CDR2 FQNNGV. The CDR3 coding sequence is TGTGCCAGCAGCAGAACCGGGACAGGGTCAGCTTTCTTT. Encoded protein: CASSRTGTGSAFF.

This clonotype has at least ten counts. The chain uses TRBV11-2 and TRBJ2-7; perhaps TRBD2 as D (5 bases). Trimming left V 3 bases short and J 3 bases short, with 12 bases between. Germline V gene data show CDR1 as SGHAT and CDR2 as FQNNGV. This CDR3 spans 14 amino acids. CDR3 region: CASSLESGNYEQYF. For the CDR3, the DNA is TGTGCCAGCAGCTTGGAATCGGGGAACTACGAGCAGTACTTC.

This chain uses TRBV9 with TRBJ2-1; TRBD1 aligns across 9 bases. Germline CDR1 reads SGDLS; CDR2 reads YYNGEE. The CDR3 sequence is 18 residues long. J was trimmed by 10 bases and V by 4 bases; bases with no gene match: 21. The CDR3 loop reads CASSPRGQGSHSDHEQFF. CDR3 coding DNA: TGTGCCAGCAGCCCGAGAGGACAGGGGAGCCACTCTGACCACGAGCAGTTCTTC.

In its sample, this clonotype was seen many times. The CDR3: CASSMDRGRNTEAFF. The CDR3 coding sequence is TGTGCCAGCAGCATGGACAGGGGGCGAAATACTGAAGCTTTCTTT. The chain has TRBV5-6 and TRBJ1-1; TRBD1 matches 11 bases. The ends lost 4 bases at V and 5 bases at J; junction bases unmatched: 7. Per germline, CDR1 SGHDT and CDR2 YYEEEE. This CDR3 has 15 amino acids.